These 5 T cell receptor beta chains came from one sample sequenced in a study of tumor-infiltrating lymphocytes in localized non-small cell lung cancer. The data were produced by immunoSEQ multiplex PCR, yet TCRdb's version contains in-frame clones alone and is incomplete. The sample lists approximately 5,100 clones, 65% to 85% occurring once. The sequencing sample was made of lung tumor tissue. The receptors stem from a human donor with non-small cell lung cancer.

The DNA for the CDR3 is TGTGCCAGCAGTCGACTAGCGGTAAACTACGAGCAGTACTTC. It yields the protein CASSRLAVNYEQYF. V gene TRBV14 combines with J gene TRBJ2-7; 9 bases are a match to TRBD2. J was trimmed by 3 bases and V by 6 bases; bases with no gene match: 6. Germline loops: CDR1 SGHDN, CDR2 FVKESK. The CDR3 spans 14 residues.

The chain combines TRBV5-1 with TRBJ1-1; D not certain. With 0 bases removed from V and 4 bases from J, the gap between germline ends came to 13 bases. From germline, CDR1 is SGHRS and CDR2 YFSETQ. The CDR3 loop spans 15 amino acids. The CDR3 nucleotides are TGCGCCAGCAGCTTGGCCAAGGGCCAGCCCACTGAAGCTTTCTTT. This codes for CASSLAKGQPTEAFF.

The J gene is TRBJ1-4, the V gene TRBV25-1, with 8 bases matching TRBD1. This CDR3 region has 17 residues. V lost 2 bases, J lost 11 bases, and 16 bases stayed unmatched. Germline V gives CDR1 MGHDK, CDR2 SYGVNS. CDR3 DNA: TGTGCCAGCAGTGAAATAAGGGCAGGACAGGGCCGACATAAACTGTTTTTT. Its translation is CASSEIRAGQGRHKLFF.

V is TRBV6-5 and J is TRBJ1-2, with D tentatively TRBD1 (5 bases). Germline V gene sequence: CDR1 MNHEY, CDR2 SVGAGI. Trimming cost V 2 bases and J 5 bases, with 18 bases left between them. CDR3 size: 16 residues. DNA for the CDR3: TGTGCCAGCAGTTACCCGCAGGGCCGGGCACGATATGGCTACACCTTC. It is translated as CASSYPQGRARYGYTF.

This clone was recorded only once. The gene calls are TRBV5-6 and TRBJ2-7; D is perhaps TRBD2 (6 bases). V lost 2 bases to trimming and J lost 4 bases, with 19 bases between them. The CDR3 totals 16 residues. Germline CDR1 is SGHDT and CDR2 is YYEEEE. CDR3 nucleotide sequence: TGTGCCAGCAGCTTTGGGGGGTACGGTGGGAGTTACGAGCAGTACTTC. Amino acids: CASSFGGYGGSYEQYF.